The clone carrying this TCR beta chain was detected a few times. The antigen is undetermined. At one boundary the junction diverges from the germline segment, which might be a read error. This sample is part of a study of tumor and adjacent non-tumor tissue in lung cancer. Background on the study: The cohort had roughly 11 adenocarcinoma, a couple of squamous cell and 1 small cell patients. Each sample yielded 4 million to 5 million productive TCRbeta reads on average.

The CDR3 extends over 16 amino acids. The V gene's germline CDR1 is SGHRS and CDR2 YFSETQ. RNA was extracted from bulk tissue without any cell sorting. This non-tumor lung sample came from over 3 cm beyond the tumor edge. Study observations and caveats: Tumor TCR diversity, when higher, was linked to shorter survival. Compared with tumor, normal lung showed significantly lower TCR diversity.

The library came from three nested PCR rounds adapted from ARM-PCR protocols. TCRdb reprocessed the multiplex PCR reads with MiXCR, giving one entry per CDR3 protein. Among about 90,000 distinct CDR3 sequences listed, more than 75% were seen once. The clonotype comes from a woman aged 50 to 60 with non-small cell lung cancer. Sequenced: distant non-tumor lung tissue. The rearrangement uses TRBV5-1 and TRBJ2-7, with TRBD1 as a possible D gene (5 bases). The CDR3 DNA sequence: TGCGCCAGCAGCCCAACAGGACCCCGGGCGGTCGACGAGCAGCACTTC. The encoded protein is CASSPTGPRAVDEQHF.